The rows below give T cell receptor beta chains drawn from one sample of a study of blood T cell repertoires in COVID-19. The data were produced by immunoSEQ multiplex PCR, yet TCRdb's version contains in-frame clones alone and is incomplete. In the table there are approximately 150,000 clones, around 90% of which are singletons. Sequencing input: peripheral blood. Source of these receptors: a man aged 65 to 79 with acute or convalescent COVID-19. Both conserved end residues are part of each CDR3. The order of the fields is V gene, J gene, CDR3 length, clone size, D gene, CDR3 protein, CDR3 DNA. D genes are given only for firm matches. Clone size is shown for a subset of rows, as once, few, many or a class of expanded clone.

TRBV29-1	TRBJ1-1	13	NA	TRBD1	CSVLQGTNTEAFF	TGCAGCGTATTACAGGGGACTAACACTGAAGCTTTCTTT
TRBV13	TRBJ1-2	17	NA	NA	CASSRLEGGIANYGYTF	TGTGCCAGCAGCAGACTTGAGGGTGGGATAGCCAACTATGGCTACACCTTC
TRBV6-6	TRBJ1-2	13	NA	NA	CASTPGGDYGYTF	TGTGCCAGCACCCCCGGGGGGGACTATGGCTACACCTTC
TRBV4-1	TRBJ1-4	15	NA	NA	CASSPGTTTNEKLFF	TGCGCCAGCAGCCCGGGGACAACAACTAATGAAAAACTGTTTTTT
TRBV6-2/TRBV6-3	TRBJ2-2	14	NA	NA	CASSDDRIPGELFF	TGTGCCAGCAGTGATGACAGGATCCCCGGGGAGCTGTTTTTT
TRBV5-4	TRBJ1-2	15	NA	NA	CASSPGAGENYGYTF	TGTGCCAGCAGCCCTGGGGCAGGGGAAAACTATGGCTACACCTTC
TRBV19	TRBJ1-5	18	NA	TRBD1	CASSIFGTGGVSYQPQHF	TGTGCCAGTAGTATATTCGGTACAGGGGGCGTATCTTATCAGCCCCAGCATTTT
TRBV9	TRBJ2-3	18	NA	NA	CASSVDDHRAFRRGTQYF	TGTGCCAGCAGCGTAGACGATCACAGGGCCTTTAGGAGAGGTACGCAGTATTTT
TRBV13	TRBJ1-2	15	NA	NA	CASSLSAGANYGYTF	TGTGCCAGCAGCTTATCGGCAGGGGCTAACTATGGCTACACCTTC
TRBV2	TRBJ2-5	14	few	NA	CASSREMSQETQYF	TGTGCCAGCAGCCGAGAGATGAGTCAAGAGACCCAGTACTTC
TRBV5-4	TRBJ2-5	14	NA	TRBD2	CASSLASGPRTQYF	TGTGCCAGCAGCTTGGCTAGCGGTCCGCGTACCCAGTACTTC
TRBV25-1	TRBJ2-1	15	NA	NA	CASSDPGLIYNEQFF	TGTGCCAGCAGTGATCCGGGACTGATATACAATGAGCAGTTCTTC
TRBV5-1	TRBJ1-2	14	NA	TRBD1	CASSLTTGTYGYTF	TGCGCCAGCAGCTTAACGACAGGGACCTATGGCTACACCTTC
TRBV7-9	TRBJ2-3	14	NA	NA	CASSFSLRTDTQYF	TGTGCCAGCAGCTTTTCTCTACGCACAGATACGCAGTATTTT
TRBV11-1	TRBJ2-3	16	NA	TRBD2	CASSLRASGGGDTQYF	TGTGCCAGCAGCTTAAGGGCTAGCGGGGGAGGCGATACGCAGTATTTT
TRBV6-5	TRBJ2-1	15	NA	TRBD2	CASSLAGVLRDEQFF	TGTGCCAGCAGTTTAGCGGGGGTTTTGCGCGATGAGCAGTTCTTC
TRBV9	TRBJ2-1	12	NA	TRBD1	CASSDGTGWQFF	TGTGCCAGCAGCGACGGGACAGGGTGGCAGTTCTTC
TRBV12-3/TRBV12-4	TRBJ1-2	13	NA	TRBD1	CASGLTGPPGYTF	TGTGCCAGCGGCCTGACAGGGCCCCCTGGCTACACCTTC
TRBV7-2	TRBJ2-7	13	NA	NA	CASSLGRVPEQYF	TGTGCCAGCAGCTTAGGACGGGTCCCCGAGCAGTACTTC
TRBV25-1	TRBJ2-2	13	NA	NA	CASSHTGDGELFF	TGTGCCAGCTCCCACACGGGGGACGGGGAGCTGTTTTTT
TRBV6-5	TRBJ1-6	15	NA	NA	CASSSPDGLNSPLHF	TGTGCCAGCAGTTCCCCCGACGGACTTAATTCACCCCTCCACTTT
TRBV6-5	TRBJ2-7	14	NA	TRBD2	CASSYGTSSNEQYF	TGTGCCAGCAGCTACGGGACTAGCAGCAACGAGCAGTACTTC
TRBV27	TRBJ2-7	15	NA	TRBD1	CASSSWDSISYEQYF	TGTGCCAGCAGTTCCTGGGACAGCATCTCCTACGAGCAGTACTTC
TRBV12-2	TRBJ2-2	16	once	NA	CASRPSRGQMTGELFF	TGTGCAAGTCGCCCCAGCCGAGGACAGATGACCGGGGAGCTGTTTTTT
TRBV5-1	TRBJ2-5	15	NA	NA	CASSLEGLPRETQYF	TGCGCCAGCAGCTTGGAGGGACTCCCGAGGGAGACCCAGTACTTC
TRBV7-8	TRBJ1-2	14	few	NA	CASSYTSAGYGYTF	TGTGCCAGCAGCTATACTTCGGCGGGCTATGGCTACACCTTC
TRBV11-1	TRBJ1-1	14	NA	NA	CASRKHQVDTEAFF	TGTGCCAGCAGGAAACACCAAGTGGACACTGAAGCTTTCTTT
TRBV5-1	TRBJ1-3	15	NA	NA	CASSSPQGSGNTIYF	TGCGCCAGCAGCTCACCGCAGGGGTCGGGAAACACCATATATTTT
TRBV29-1	TRBJ2-7	14	NA	TRBD1	CSVDLGTGGGEQYF	TGCAGCGTGGATCTTGGGACAGGGGGTGGTGAGCAGTACTTC
TRBV9	TRBJ2-7	14	NA	TRBD2	CASSAKGGTSGLYF	TGTGCTAGCAGCGCAAAAGGGGGGACTAGCGGTCTGTACTTC
TRBV19	TRBJ1-1	13	NA	TRBD1	CASSSGQGAAAFF	TGTGCCAGTAGTTCCGGACAGGGGGCAGCCGCTTTCTTT
TRBV5-6	TRBJ1-3	14	NA	TRBD1	CASSSTGAGNTIYF	TGTGCCAGCAGCTCGACAGGGGCTGGAAACACCATATATTTT
TRBV6-6	TRBJ1-6	14	NA	NA	CASSYEGRNSPLHF	TGTGCCAGCAGTTACGAGGGTAGAAATTCACCCCTCCACTTT